A single TCR beta chain is shown here with its context. Clinical history as reported by participants underpinned cohort assignment. What the recovered Cohort 3 donors had was two negative PCRs, clearance, or symptom resolution. In the source study's methods: Nucleated cell number was recorded as an estimate derived from reference gene primer amplification. TCRdb's copy holds only in-frame clones and misses some; the assay was immunoSEQ multiplex PCR. The V and J calls and clone size were taken over from that table, and D and trimming were inferred from the DNA. Of approximately 470,000 clones listed, around 90% are singletons. Germline-derived CDR1 and CDR2 are SGHNT and YENEEA. V lost 5 bases and J 6 bases, leaving 20 bases between the germline ends. The CDR3 runs 16 residues. These data belong to a study of blood T cell repertoires in COVID-19.

Sequenced: PBMCs or T cells enriched from blood (not recorded which). The rearrangement uses TRBV11-3 and TRBJ2-1; D is perhaps TRBD2 (7 bases). The TCR comes from a woman younger than 35 who had recovered from COVID-19. CDR3: CASSTGPGRGPNEQFF. The CDR3 DNA sequence: TGTGCCAGCAGCACGGGGCCTGGGCGGGGGCCCAATGAGCAGTTCTTC.